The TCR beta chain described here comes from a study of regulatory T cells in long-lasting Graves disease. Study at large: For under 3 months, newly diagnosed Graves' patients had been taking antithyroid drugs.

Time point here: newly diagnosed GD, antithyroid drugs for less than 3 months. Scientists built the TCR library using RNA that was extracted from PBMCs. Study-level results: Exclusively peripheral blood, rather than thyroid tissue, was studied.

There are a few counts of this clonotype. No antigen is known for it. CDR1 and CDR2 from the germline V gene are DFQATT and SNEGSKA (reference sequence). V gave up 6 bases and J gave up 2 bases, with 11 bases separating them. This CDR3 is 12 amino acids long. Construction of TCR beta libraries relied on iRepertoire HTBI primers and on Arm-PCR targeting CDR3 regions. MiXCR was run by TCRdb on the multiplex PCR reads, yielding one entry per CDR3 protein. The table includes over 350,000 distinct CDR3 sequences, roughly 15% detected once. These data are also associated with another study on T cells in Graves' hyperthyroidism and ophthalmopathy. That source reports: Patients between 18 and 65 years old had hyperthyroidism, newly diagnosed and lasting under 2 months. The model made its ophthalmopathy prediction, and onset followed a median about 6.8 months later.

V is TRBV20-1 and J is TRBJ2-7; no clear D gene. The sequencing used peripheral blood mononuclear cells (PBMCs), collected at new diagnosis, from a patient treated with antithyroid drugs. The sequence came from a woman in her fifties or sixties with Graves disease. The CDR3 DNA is TGCAGTGCGGGCCCTCCGACCTACGAGCAGTACTTC. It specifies CSAGPPTYEQYF.